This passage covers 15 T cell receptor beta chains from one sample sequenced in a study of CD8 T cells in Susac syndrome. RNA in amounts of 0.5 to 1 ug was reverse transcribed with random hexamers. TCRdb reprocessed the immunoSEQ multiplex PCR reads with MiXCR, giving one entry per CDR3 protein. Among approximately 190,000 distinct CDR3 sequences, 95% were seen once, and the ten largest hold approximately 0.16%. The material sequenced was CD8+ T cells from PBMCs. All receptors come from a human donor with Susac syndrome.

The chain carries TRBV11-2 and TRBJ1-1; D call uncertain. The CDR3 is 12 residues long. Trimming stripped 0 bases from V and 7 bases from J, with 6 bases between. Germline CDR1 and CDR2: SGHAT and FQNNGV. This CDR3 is CASSLDPNEAFF. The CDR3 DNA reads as TGTGCCAGCAGCTTAGACCCGAATGAAGCTTTCTTT. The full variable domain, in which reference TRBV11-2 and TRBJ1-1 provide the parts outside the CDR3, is EAGVAQSPRYKIIEKRQSVAFWCNPISGHATLYWYQQILGQGPKLLIQFQNNGVVDDSQLPKDRFSAERLKGVDSTLKIQPAKLEDSAVYLCASSLDPNEAFFGQGTRLTVV.

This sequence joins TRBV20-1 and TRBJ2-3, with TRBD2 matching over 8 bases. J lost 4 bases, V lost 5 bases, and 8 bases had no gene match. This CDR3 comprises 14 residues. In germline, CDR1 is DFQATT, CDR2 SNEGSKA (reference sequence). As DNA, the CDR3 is TGCAGTGCTGATCCGGGACTAGGCGCAGATACGCAGTATTTT. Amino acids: CSADPGLGADTQYF.

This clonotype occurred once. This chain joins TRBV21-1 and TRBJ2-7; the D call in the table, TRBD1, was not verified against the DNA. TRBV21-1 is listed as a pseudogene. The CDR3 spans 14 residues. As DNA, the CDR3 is TGTGCCAGCACTACGGACAGGGGGCGCATCGAGCAGTACTTC. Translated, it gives CASTTDRGRIEQYF.

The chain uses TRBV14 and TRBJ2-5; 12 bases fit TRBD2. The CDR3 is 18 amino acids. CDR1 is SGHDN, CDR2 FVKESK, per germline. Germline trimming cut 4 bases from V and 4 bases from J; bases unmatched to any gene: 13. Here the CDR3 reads CASSLRLAGAYGVETQYF. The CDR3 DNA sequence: TGTGCCAGCAGCCTTAGACTAGCGGGGGCCTACGGAGTAGAGACCCAGTACTTC.

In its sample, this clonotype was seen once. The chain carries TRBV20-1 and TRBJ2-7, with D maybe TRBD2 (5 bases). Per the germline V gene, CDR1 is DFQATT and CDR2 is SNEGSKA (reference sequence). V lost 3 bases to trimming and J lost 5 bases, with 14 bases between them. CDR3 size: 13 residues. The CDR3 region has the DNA TGCAGTGCTAGGTTCCGGGGTTTCGACGAGCAGTACTTC. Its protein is CSARFRGFDEQYF.

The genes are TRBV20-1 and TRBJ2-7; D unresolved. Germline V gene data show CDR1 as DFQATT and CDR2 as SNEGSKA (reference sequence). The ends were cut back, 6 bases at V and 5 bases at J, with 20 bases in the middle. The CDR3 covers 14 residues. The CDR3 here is CSAPFRPTANEQYF. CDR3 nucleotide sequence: TGCAGTGCCCCTTTCAGGCCGACTGCTAACGAGCAGTACTTC.

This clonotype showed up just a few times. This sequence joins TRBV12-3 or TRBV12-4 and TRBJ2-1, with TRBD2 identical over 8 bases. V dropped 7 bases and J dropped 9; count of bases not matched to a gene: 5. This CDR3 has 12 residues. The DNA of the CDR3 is TGTGCCAGCACTAGCGGGCTCTCTGAGCAGTTCTTC. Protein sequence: CASTSGLSEQFF.

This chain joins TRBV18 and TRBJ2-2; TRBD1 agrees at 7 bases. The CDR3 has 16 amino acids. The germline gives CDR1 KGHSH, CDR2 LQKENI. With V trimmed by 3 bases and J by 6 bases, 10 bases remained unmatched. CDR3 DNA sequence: TGTGCCAGCTCACCTCCACAGGGGCTAATCTCCGGGGAGCTGTTTTTT. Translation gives CASSPPQGLISGELFF.

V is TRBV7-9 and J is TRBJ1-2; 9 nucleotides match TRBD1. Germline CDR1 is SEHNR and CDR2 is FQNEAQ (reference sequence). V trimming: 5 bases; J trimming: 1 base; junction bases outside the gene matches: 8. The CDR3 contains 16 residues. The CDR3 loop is CASSTGGAAHNYGYTF. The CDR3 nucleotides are TGTGCCAGCAGCACAGGGGGCGCGGCTCATAACTATGGCTACACCTTC.

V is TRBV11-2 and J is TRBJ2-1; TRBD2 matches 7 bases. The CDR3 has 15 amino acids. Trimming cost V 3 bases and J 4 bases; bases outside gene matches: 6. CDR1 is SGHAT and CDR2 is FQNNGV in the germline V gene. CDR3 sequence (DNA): TGTGCCAGCAGCTTCGATGGGGGGGAGTACAATGAGCAGTTCTTC. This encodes CASSFDGGEYNEQFF.

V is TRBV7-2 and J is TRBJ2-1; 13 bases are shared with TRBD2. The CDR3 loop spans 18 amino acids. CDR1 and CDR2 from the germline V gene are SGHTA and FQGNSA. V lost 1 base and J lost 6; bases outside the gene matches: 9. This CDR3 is CASSLDPGLAGSGNEQFF. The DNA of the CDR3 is TGTGCCAGCAGCTTAGACCCGGGACTAGCGGGATCCGGCAATGAGCAGTTCTTC.

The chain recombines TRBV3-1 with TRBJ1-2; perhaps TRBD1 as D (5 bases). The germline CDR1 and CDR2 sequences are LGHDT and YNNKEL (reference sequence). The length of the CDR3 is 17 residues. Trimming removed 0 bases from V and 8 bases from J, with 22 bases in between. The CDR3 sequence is CASSQEGEGSFRDGYTF. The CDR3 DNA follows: TGTGCCAGCAGCCAAGAGGGAGAAGGTTCGTTCAGGGACGGCTACACCTTC.

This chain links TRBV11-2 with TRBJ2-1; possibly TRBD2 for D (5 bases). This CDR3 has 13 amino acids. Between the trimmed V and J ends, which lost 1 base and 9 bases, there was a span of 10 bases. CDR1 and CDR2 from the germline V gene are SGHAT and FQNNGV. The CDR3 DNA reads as TGTGCCAGCAGCTTAGTATCTGAGGGTGAGCAGTTCTTC. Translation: CASSLVSEGEQFF. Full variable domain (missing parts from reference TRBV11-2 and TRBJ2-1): EAGVAQSPRYKIIEKRQSVAFWCNPISGHATLYWYQQILGQGPKLLIQFQNNGVVDDSQLPKDRFSAERLKGVDSTLKIQPAKLEDSAVYLCASSLVSEGEQFFGPGTRLTVL.

The DNA of the CDR3 is TGTGCCAGCAGCTTTGGACAGACCACCTACGAGCAGTACTTC. Its translation: CASSFGQTTYEQYF. V gene TRBV7-9 combines with J gene TRBJ2-7, with D possibly matching TRBD1 (6 bases). This CDR3 region has 14 residues. Trimming left V 3 bases short and J 2 bases short, with 11 bases between. Germline V lookup: CDR1 SEHNR, CDR2 FQNEAQ (reference sequence). Full variable domain (remainder filled in from reference TRBV7-9 and TRBJ2-7): DTGVSQNPRHKITKRGQNVTFRCDPISEHNRLYWYRQTLGQGPEFLTYFQNEAQLEKSRLLSDRFSAERPKGSFSTLEIQRTEQGDSAMYLCASSFGQTTYEQYFGPGTRLTVT.

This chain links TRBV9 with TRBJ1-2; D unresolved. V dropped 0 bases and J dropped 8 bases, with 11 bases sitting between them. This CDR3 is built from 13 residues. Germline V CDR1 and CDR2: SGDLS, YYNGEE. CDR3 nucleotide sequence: TGTGCCAGCAGCGTAGACGGCCCCGAGGGCTACACCTTC. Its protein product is CASSVDGPEGYTF. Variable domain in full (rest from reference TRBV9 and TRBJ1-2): DSGVTQTPKHLITATGQRVTLRCSPRSGDLSVYWYQQSLDQGLQFLIQYYNGEERAKGNILERFSAQQFPDLHSELNLSSLELGDSALYFCASSVDGPEGYTFGSGTRLTVV.